The 28 T cell receptor beta chains in this list originate from one sample, sequenced in a study of regulatory T cells in long-lasting Graves disease. Time point specified: persistent/refractory GD, antithyroid drugs over 5 years with positive TRAb. Preparation of the TCR library used RNA extracted from PBMCs. CDR3 regions were amplified by Arm-PCR using iRepertoire HTBI primers to build TCR beta libraries. One entry per CDR3 protein results from TCRdb running MiXCR on the multiplex PCR reads. Found here are about 470,000 distinct CDR3 sequences, under 25% of them singletons; the top ten hold 7% to 9%. This sample comprised peripheral blood mononuclear cells (PBMCs), obtained when the disease was refractory, from a patient treated with antithyroid drugs. Receptors were obtained from a female donor with Graves disease.

V gene TRBV7-9 combines with J gene TRBJ2-1, with TRBD2 matching over 10 bases. CDR1 is SEHNR, CDR2 FQNEAQ, per germline (reference sequence). The ends lost 4 bases at V and 3 bases at J; junction bases unmatched: 9. The CDR3 consists of 17 residues. In DNA form, the CDR3 reads TGTGCCAGCAGCTCCGGAATAAGGACTAGCGGCTACAATGAGCAGTTCTTC. Its translation is CASSSGIRTSGYNEQFF.

This clonotype showed up many times. The CDR3 loop is CASSLPGQVYEQYF. CDR3 nucleotides: TGTGCCAGCAGTTTACCGGGACAGGTCTACGAGCAGTACTTC. This chain links TRBV28 with TRBJ2-7; 8 nucleotides line up with TRBD1. Looked up from germline, CDR1 is MDHEN and CDR2 is SYDVKM. There are 14 residues in the CDR3. J gave up 3 bases and V 2 bases, and 3 bases lay outside the gene matches.

This clonotype was seen repeatedly, ten times or more. The chain uses TRBV19 and TRBJ2-7; D unclear. The V and J ends lost 5 bases and 0 bases respectively, with 11 bases between them. Germline loops: CDR1 LNHDA, CDR2 SQIVND (reference sequence). The CDR3 sequence is 14 residues long. CDR3 nucleotide sequence: TGTGCCAGTAGTCAGTTGGGCCGCTCCTACGAGCAGTACTTC. The encoded protein is CASSQLGRSYEQYF.

CDR3 sequence (DNA): TGCGCCAGCAGCCCTCAAATGGCTCTATTGGAGACCCAGTACTTC. Protein sequence: CASSPQMALLETQYF. The V and J genes are TRBV4-1 and TRBJ2-5; D not resolved. Germline V lookup: CDR1 MGHRA, CDR2 YSYEKL. V lost 4 bases and J 5 bases, leaving 17 bases between the germline ends. CDR3 length equals 15 residues.

This clonotype has a count of ten or more. The rearrangement uses TRBV20-1 and TRBJ2-5; TRBD2 matches 14 bases. The CDR3 consists of 15 residues. V shed 3 bases and J 5 bases; nucleotides not matched to a gene: 5. Germline V CDR1 and CDR2: DFQATT, SNEGSKA (reference sequence). The CDR3 region is CSARGTSGGHETQYF. DNA for the CDR3: TGCAGTGCTAGGGGGACTAGCGGGGGACATGAGACCCAGTACTTC.

This clonotype showed up many times. The rearrangement uses TRBV2 and TRBJ2-7; D is unclear. Germline V CDR1 and CDR2: SNHLY, FYNNEI. V lost 7 bases and J lost 0, with 13 bases in between. This CDR3 comprises 14 residues. CDR3 residues: CASKNSESSYEQYF. The CDR3 DNA reads TGTGCCAGCAAAAATTCCGAGAGCTCCTACGAGCAGTACTTC.

The V and J genes are TRBV6-1 and TRBJ2-6, with TRBD1 as a possible D gene (5 bases). V was clipped by 6 bases and J by 0 bases, with 18 bases between them. The CDR3 loop spans 18 amino acids. Per germline, CDR1 MNHNS and CDR2 SASEGT. The CDR3 nucleotides read TGTGCCAGCAGCCGCGGAGACAGATACTACTCTGGGGCCAACGTCCTGACTTTC. It translates to CASSRGDRYYSGANVLTF.

The table lists this clonotype with a few counts. This chain links TRBV30 with TRBJ1-1; D may be TRBD1 (6 bases). Germline CDR1 GTSNPN, CDR2 SVGIG (reference sequence). The V end lost 2 bases, the J end lost 4 bases, and 11 bases lay between the germline ends. The CDR3 spans 13 residues. The CDR3 nucleotides are TGTGCCTGGAGTAGAACAGGGCTCACTGAAGCTTTCTTT. This encodes CAWSRTGLTEAFF.

This clonotype occurred many times. The V and J genes are TRBV6-1 and TRBJ1-4, with a weak D call TRBD1 (5 bases). With 3 bases removed from V and 6 bases from J, the gap between germline ends came to 14 bases. CDR3 size: 15 residues. Germline V lookup: CDR1 MNHNS, CDR2 SASEGT. The DNA of the CDR3 is TGTGCCAGCAGTGACGACCCAGGGTCCGATGAAAAACTGTTTTTT. Translating it yields CASSDDPGSDEKLFF.

This clonotype was seen once. This sequence joins TRBV28 and TRBJ1-1; unclear D gene. V was shortened by 7 bases and J by 0 bases, with 15 bases between the two germline ends. Germline V CDR1 and CDR2: MDHEN, SYDVKM. The CDR3 runs 15 residues. CDR3 loop: CASTGGGWMNTEAFF. CDR3 DNA sequence: TGTGCCAGCACCGGTGGTGGGTGGATGAACACTGAAGCTTTCTTT.

The rearrangement uses TRBV5-4 and TRBJ2-1; 10 bases fit TRBD2. The CDR3 totals 15 residues. V was pared by 5 bases and J by 7 bases, with 9 bases of the junction left unmatched. Germline loops: CDR1 SGHNT, CDR2 YYREEE (reference sequence). CDR3 sequence: CASRPALAGANEQFF. CDR3 nucleotide sequence: TGTGCCAGCAGGCCCGCGCTAGCGGGAGCGAATGAGCAGTTCTTC.

This clonotype was counted many times. The chain joins TRBV12-3 or TRBV12-4 to TRBJ1-1; D remains ambiguous. The CDR3 spans 11 residues. V lost 7 bases and J 0 bases, leaving 3 bases between the germline ends. The CDR3 bases are TGTGCCAGCAAAATGAACACTGAAGCTTTCTTT. It codes for CASKMNTEAFF.

This clonotype was seen more than once but under ten times. With a much larger clone just one base away, this may be a read error. The chain joins TRBV7-2 to TRBJ2-7; D remains ambiguous. Germline V lookup: CDR1 SGHTA, CDR2 FQGNSA. CDR3 length: 13 residues. The CDR3 sequence: CASGFGGYYEQYF. The CDR3 DNA follows: TGTGCCAGCGGCTTCGGCGGATACTACGAGCAGTACTTC.

This clonotype was picked up a small number of times. J is TRBJ1-1 and V is TRBV30, with 9 bases fitting TRBD1. Germline lookup yields CDR1 GTSNPN and CDR2 SVGIG (reference sequence). With 2 bases clipped from V and 3 bases from J, the junction kept 10 bases outside the gene matches. This CDR3 is 16 amino acids long. CDR3 nucleotides: TGTGCCTGGAGTCAATTCCCGGGACAGGGATACACTGAAGCTTTCTTT. This encodes CAWSQFPGQGYTEAFF.

Remarks on this clonotype: A read error may produce the germline difference seen at one junction end. The gene calls are TRBV11-1 and TRBJ2-2; a possible D gene is TRBD1 (6 bases). The CDR3 is made up of 15 amino acids. Germline CDR1 is SGHAT and CDR2 is FQDESV (reference sequence). The CDR3, as DNA: TGCGCCAGCAGTCCGGGACAACACAACACCGGGGAGCTGTTTTTT. This codes for CASSPGQHNTGELFF.

This clonotype was observed at least ten times. CDR3 in amino acids: CASSYLQGGQGYTF. The CDR3 region has the DNA TGTGCCAGCAGTTACTTACAGGGGGGTCAAGGCTACACCTTC. The V call is TRBV6-5, the J call TRBJ1-2, with 8 bases aligning to TRBD1. The CDR3 runs 14 residues. J lost 8 bases, V lost 1 base, and 6 bases had no gene match. CDR1 MNHEY and CDR2 SVGAGI come from the germline V gene.

V gene TRBV29-1 combines with J gene TRBJ2-5; no clear D gene. Trimming pared 4 bases from V and 5 bases from J, leaving 8 bases between. This CDR3 spans 11 amino acids. The germline gives CDR1 SQVTM, CDR2 ANQGSEA. CDR3 sequence: CSVGVRETQYF. In DNA form, the CDR3 reads TGCAGCGTTGGAGTGAGGGAGACCCAGTACTTC.

The chain carries TRBV19 and TRBJ1-5, with 7 positions matching TRBD1. The V segment lost 10 bases and the J segment 5 bases; nucleotides outside the gene matches: 8. The CDR3 is 13 amino acids. Germline CDR1 and CDR2: LNHDA and SQIVND (reference sequence). The CDR3 region has the DNA TGTGCCACCGCTTGGGACAGCGATCAGCCCCAGCATTTT. This codes for CATAWDSDQPQHF.

This clonotype showed up many times. The V gene is TRBV3-1, the J gene TRBJ1-2; D is uncertain. The germline V and J ends were trimmed by 0 bases and 4 bases, with 6 bases remaining between them. Per the germline V gene, CDR1 is LGHDT and CDR2 is YNNKEL (reference sequence). This CDR3 is 13 amino acids long. The CDR3 sequence is CASSQDSIYGYTF. The CDR3 coding sequence is TGTGCCAGCAGCCAAGACTCGATCTATGGCTACACCTTC.

In its sample, this clonotype was seen many times. This chain joins TRBV28 and TRBJ2-7, with a tentative D call TRBD2 (6 bases). V was cut by 8 bases and J by 5 bases, with 22 bases left in between. There are 15 residues in the CDR3. Germline values: CDR1 MDHEN, CDR2 SYDVKM. CDR3 loop: CASGGYPPGTNEQYF. The CDR3 coding sequence is TGTGCCAGCGGGGGGTATCCCCCGGGGACGAACGAGCAGTACTTC.

This clonotype was counted many times. This chain uses TRBV13 with TRBJ1-4; D perhaps matches TRBD1 (6 bases). V lost 2 bases and J lost 8, with 15 bases in between. Looked up from germline, CDR1 is PRHDT and CDR2 is FYEKMQ (reference sequence). The CDR3 is 15 residues long. CDR3 amino acids: CASSLRGQRYEKLFF. In DNA, the CDR3 is TGTGCCAGCAGCTTACGGGGACAAAGATACGAAAAACTGTTTTTT.

The sample holds many counts of this clonotype. This chain joins TRBV7-2 and TRBJ2-5, with D possibly being TRBD1 (5 bases). Germline V gene data show CDR1 as SGHTA and CDR2 as FQGNSA. V lost 7 bases and J 5 bases, leaving 14 bases between the germline ends. This CDR3 contains 13 residues. The CDR3 loop reads CASNEFRVETQYF. The CDR3 DNA sequence: TGTGCCAGCAATGAGTTCAGGGTGGAGACCCAGTACTTC.

V is TRBV7-9 and J is TRBJ1-5; 8 bases line up with TRBD1. This CDR3 has 13 residues. Germline trimming cut 5 bases from V and 5 bases from J; bases unmatched to any gene: 2. Germline loops: CDR1 SEHNR, CDR2 FQNEAQ (reference sequence). The CDR3 nucleotides are TGTGCCAGCAGCAAACAGGGGGATCAGCCCCAGCATTTT. It is translated as CASSKQGDQPQHF.

This clonotype was seen many times. The CDR3 coding sequence is TGCAGCGTTCTGGGGTTAGAGGAAACCCAGTACTTC. Its protein is CSVLGLEETQYF. The chain couples TRBV29-1 to TRBJ2-5; D is undetermined. This CDR3 has 12 residues. V was pared by 5 bases and J by 8 bases, with 15 bases between. Germline assignment: CDR1 SQVTM and CDR2 ANQGSEA.

The chain joins TRBV7-8 to TRBJ2-3; TRBD1 matches at 7 bases. The V gene end was trimmed by 5 bases and the J gene end by 6 bases; junction bases not matched to a gene: 8. Germline lookup yields CDR1 SGHVS and CDR2 FQNEAQ. This CDR3 comprises 14 residues. The CDR3 reads CASSIQGDLDTQYF. The CDR3 nucleotides are TGTGCCAGCAGCATCCAGGGGGATTTGGATACGCAGTATTTT.

This clonotype was seen many times. The V and J genes are TRBV7-8 and TRBJ2-5; no definite D call. Per the germline V gene, CDR1 is SGHVS and CDR2 is FQNEAQ. The CDR3 spans 16 residues. V was pared by 2 bases and J by 3 bases, with 16 bases between. This CDR3 is CASSLREGQLEETQYF. CDR3 DNA sequence: TGTGCCAGCAGCTTAAGGGAAGGGCAGCTTGAAGAGACCCAGTACTTC.

This clonotype was found a few times. This chain uses TRBV30 with TRBJ1-1, with unresolved D. The CDR3 is 13 residues long. V lost 3 bases and J lost 2, with 10 bases in between. The germline CDR1 and CDR2 sequences are GTSNPN and SVGIG (reference sequence). The CDR3 spells CAWRPGVNTEAFF. For the CDR3, the DNA is TGTGCCTGGAGGCCCGGGGTTAACACTGAAGCTTTCTTT. The entire variable domain, with the rest obtained from reference TRBV30 and TRBJ1-1, is as follows: SQTIHQWPATLVQPVGSPLSLECTVEGTSNPNLYWYRQAAGRGLQLLFYSVGIGQISSEVPQNLSASRPQDRQFILSSKKLLLSDSGFYLCAWRPGVNTEAFFGQGTRLTVV.

The chain carries TRBV5-1 and TRBJ1-5; 10 bases map to TRBD1. Germline values: CDR1 SGHRS, CDR2 YFSETQ. With V trimmed by 3 bases and J by 7 bases, 7 bases remained unmatched. This CDR3 has 15 amino acids. Written as DNA, the CDR3 is TGCGCCAGCAGCTGGGGGACAGGGGCTGGGCAGCCCCAGCATTTT. This codes for CASSWGTGAGQPQHF.